A single sample is the source of the 10 T cell receptor beta chains below, sequenced in a study of T cell responses to AZD1222 COVID-19 vaccine. Sequencing used immunoSEQ multiplex PCR; TCRdb keeps in-frame clones, though not all of them. Of under 90,000 clones listed, approximately 85% are singletons. Here the sequenced sample was peripheral blood, taken 28 days after the second AZD1222 dose. The receptors shown here come from an adult who received the AZD1222 COVID-19 vaccine.

This rearrangement joins TRBV6-1 to TRBJ1-1, with D unclear. In germline, CDR1 is MNHNS, CDR2 SASEGT. This CDR3 has 14 amino acids. V was cut by 3 bases and J by 5 bases, with 13 bases left in between. CDR3 loop: CASSDSGSRTEAFF. DNA for the CDR3: TGTGCCAGCAGTGATTCCGGGTCGAGGACTGAAGCTTTCTTT.

The gene calls are TRBV19 and TRBJ1-1; the D is unclear. V dropped 5 bases and J dropped 1 base, with 17 bases sitting between them. Per the germline V gene, CDR1 is LNHDA and CDR2 is SQIVND (reference sequence). This CDR3 has 16 amino acids. The CDR3 DNA reads as TGTGCCAGTAGTCCCGACACCCGACGGACGAACACTGAAGCTTTCTTT. As protein: CASSPDTRRTNTEAFF.

The chain joins TRBV5-6 to TRBJ1-2; a weak D match, TRBD1 (6 bases). Trimming cost V 2 bases and J 5 bases, with 16 bases left between them. Germline-derived CDR1 and CDR2 are SGHDT and YYEEEE. The length of the CDR3 is 15 residues. The CDR3 DNA sequence: TGTGCCAGCAGCTTTGGAGGGACACAACTTTATGGCTACACCTTC. It is translated as CASSFGGTQLYGYTF.

The chain recombines TRBV7-6 with TRBJ1-5; D is ambiguous. The V gene's germline CDR1 is SGHVS and CDR2 FNYEAQ. This CDR3 is built from 14 residues. Trimming cost V 0 bases and J 5 bases, with 8 bases left between them. In DNA form, the CDR3 reads TGTGCCAGCAGCTTAGCGGACGGGGATCAGCCCCAGCATTTT. Encoded protein: CASSLADGDQPQHF.

The rearrangement joins TRBV9 to TRBJ2-1; no clear D. CDR3 size: 16 residues. Germline lookup yields CDR1 SGDLS and CDR2 YYNGEE. Trimming left V 3 bases short and J 6 bases short, with 19 bases between. The DNA of the CDR3 is TGTGCCAGCAGCGCGCTAGTTGAAAATCCCTCCAATGAGCAGTTCTTC. Amino acid sequence: CASSALVENPSNEQFF.

This clone was counted between two and nine times. V and J are TRBV4-2 and TRBJ1-6; D perhaps matches TRBD1 (6 bases). Deletions cut 6 bases from V and 7 bases from J, with 13 bases between. Germline V CDR1 and CDR2: LGHNA, YNFKEQ. This CDR3 contains 14 residues. DNA of the CDR3: TGTGCCAGCAGACACAGGGAGGGGAATTCACCCCTCCACTTT. Translated, it gives CASRHREGNSPLHF.

The gene calls are TRBV19 and TRBJ1-4, with 8 positions matching TRBD1. Germline values: CDR1 LNHDA, CDR2 SQIVND (reference sequence). Unmatched junction bases numbered 4, after V lost 5 bases and J lost 8 bases. The CDR3 is 13 amino acids. CDR3 DNA sequence: TGTGCCAGTAGTGCGGGACAGGCAGAAAAACTGTTTTTT. Translating it yields CASSAGQAEKLFF. Combining the CDR3 with reference TRBV19 and TRBJ1-4 gives the whole variable domain DGGITQSPKYLFRKEGQNVTLSCEQNLNHDAMYWYRQDPGQGLRLIYYSQIVNDFQKGDIAEGYSVSREKKESFPLTVTSAQKNPTAFYLCASSAGQAEKLFFGSGTQLSVL.

V and J are TRBV28 and TRBJ2-7; 9 bases line up with TRBD1. The CDR3 runs to 15 residues. Losses at the gene ends were 5 bases for V and 5 bases for J; bases not matched to a gene: 10. The germline V gene has CDR1 MDHEN and CDR2 SYDVKM. CDR3 sequence reads: CASSRSGTGFNEQYF. CDR3 nucleotides: TGTGCCAGCAGTCGGTCCGGGACAGGGTTTAACGAGCAGTACTTC.

This clone was observed a few times. V is TRBV6-6 and J is TRBJ1-1; weak D call: TRBD1 (5 bases). CDR1 and CDR2 (germline): MNHNY, SVGAGI (reference sequence). The V end was cut by 5 bases, the J end by 6 bases, with 22 bases between. CDR3 size: 16 residues. This CDR3 is CASSPRGTSSEAEAFF. CDR3 DNA sequence: TGTGCCAGCAGTCCCCGGGGGACGAGCAGTGAGGCTGAAGCTTTCTTT.

This clone showed up just a few times. The rearrangement links TRBV5-4 to TRBJ2-5; no clear D gene. Germline-derived CDR1 and CDR2 are SGHNT and YYREEE (reference sequence). CDR3 length equals 12 residues. V was cut by 5 bases and J by 10 bases, with 15 bases left in between. The CDR3 protein is CASSSILGHQYF. In DNA form, the CDR3 reads TGTGCCAGCAGTTCCATACTCGGGCACCAGTACTTC.